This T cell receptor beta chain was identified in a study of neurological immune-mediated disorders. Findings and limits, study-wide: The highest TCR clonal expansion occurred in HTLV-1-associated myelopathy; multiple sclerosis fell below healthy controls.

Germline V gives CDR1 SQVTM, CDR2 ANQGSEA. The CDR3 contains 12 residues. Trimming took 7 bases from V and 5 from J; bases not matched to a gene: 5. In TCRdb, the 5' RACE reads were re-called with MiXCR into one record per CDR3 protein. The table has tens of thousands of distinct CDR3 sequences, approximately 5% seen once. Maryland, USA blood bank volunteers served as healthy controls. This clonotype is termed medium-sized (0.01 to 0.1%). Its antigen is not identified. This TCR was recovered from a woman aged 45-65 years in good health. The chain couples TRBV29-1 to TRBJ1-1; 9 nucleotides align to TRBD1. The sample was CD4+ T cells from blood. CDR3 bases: TGCAGCGGCGGACAGGGGAGGACTGAAGCTTTCTTT. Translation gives CSGGQGRTEAFF.